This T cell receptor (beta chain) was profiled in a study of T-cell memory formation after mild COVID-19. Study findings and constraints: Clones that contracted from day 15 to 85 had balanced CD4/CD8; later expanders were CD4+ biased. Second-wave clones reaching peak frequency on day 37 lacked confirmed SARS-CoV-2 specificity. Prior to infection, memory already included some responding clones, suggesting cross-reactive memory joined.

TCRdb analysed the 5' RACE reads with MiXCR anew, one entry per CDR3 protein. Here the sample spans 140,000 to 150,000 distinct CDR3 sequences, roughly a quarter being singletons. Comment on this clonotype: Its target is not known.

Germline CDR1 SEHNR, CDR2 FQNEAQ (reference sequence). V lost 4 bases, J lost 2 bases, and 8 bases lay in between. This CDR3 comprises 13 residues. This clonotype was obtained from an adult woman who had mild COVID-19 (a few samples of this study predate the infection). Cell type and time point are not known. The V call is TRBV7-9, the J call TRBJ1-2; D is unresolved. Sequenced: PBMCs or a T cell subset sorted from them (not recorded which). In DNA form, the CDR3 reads TGTGCCAGCAGCTCCACAGCAAACTATGGCTACACCTTC. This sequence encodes CASSSTANYGYTF.